This entry features one T cell receptor (beta chain) sequence. The antigen remains undetermined. CDR1 and CDR2 from the germline V gene are MNHNY and SVGAGI (reference sequence). V lost 6 bases and J 6 bases, leaving 8 bases between the germline ends. There are 12 residues in the CDR3. General study points: Tumor memory CD4+ T cell TCR gene usage clustered with blood and lymph node memory CD4+ cells and lymph node naive CD4+ cells.

Semi-nested PCR with Nested Universal Primer A followed constant-region reverse priming of full-length variable regions. MiXCR, run by TCRdb on the 5' RACE reads, gives a single entry per CDR3 protein. The sample contains about 8,200 distinct CDR3 sequences, roughly 65% of which appear only once. The clonotype originates from a female donor with breast cancer. The sequencing input was tumor-infiltrating naive CD4+ T cells sorted from the breast tumor. The subset is: naive CD4+ T cells, CD4+CD45RA+CD25-. The V and J genes are TRBV6-6 and TRBJ1-4; no reliable D call. The CDR3 spells CASRADDEKLFF. The CDR3 nucleotides read TGTGCCAGCAGGGCGGACGATGAAAAACTGTTTTTT.